The rows below give T cell receptor beta chains drawn from one sample of a study of T cell repertoires in cytomegalovirus infection. Antigen specificity for these receptors is unknown. TCRdb used MiXCR to reprocess the reads, holding one entry per CDR3 protein. The data contain about 220,000 distinct CDR3 sequences, approximately 38% of them singletons. Here the sequenced sample was CD8+ T cells from cultured PBMCs, taken from culture after CMV antigen stimulation. The receptors shown here come from a human donor in good health (CMV status not recorded). Some clones in this sample may be carry-over from other donors' samples. CDR3s include the opening cysteine and the closing phenylalanine or tryptophan. The D gene is left open where the match is weak. Clone size is not always given. Where it is, it says once, few, many or a class for expanded clones.

V gene	clone size	J gene	D gene	CDR3 protein	CDR3 DNA
TRBV11-2	.	TRBJ2-3	.	CASSFASLADTQYF	TGTGCCAGCAGCTTCGCGTCTCTCGCAGATACGCAGTATTTT
TRBV12-3/TRBV12-4	few	TRBJ2-7	.	CASSTRLSGPSYEQYF	TGTGCCAGCAGTACTAGACTCAGCGGGCCATCCTACGAGCAGTACTTC
TRBV9	.	TRBJ2-7	.	CASSDGVGQYF	TGTGCCAGCAGCGATGGGGTTGGGCAGTACTTC
TRBV6-1	few	TRBJ2-5	TRBD2	CAPGASGTETQYF	TGTGCCCCGGGCGCTAGCGGGACTGAGACCCAGTACTTC
TRBV7-9	.	TRBJ2-1	.	CASSVSQGNEQFF	TGTGCCAGCAGCGTTTCCCAGGGTAATGAGCAGTTCTTC
TRBV7-6	.	TRBJ2-7	TRBD2	CASSLELSGGTYEQYF	TGTGCCAGCAGCTTAGAACTTAGCGGGGGGACCTACGAGCAGTACTTC
TRBV27	.	TRBJ2-1	.	CASSPLGGDEQFF	TGTGCCAGCAGTCCACTCGGTGGCGATGAGCAGTTCTTC
TRBV29-1	few	TRBJ2-7	.	CSVEDIAGVTYEQYF	TGCAGCGTTGAAGACATCGCAGGGGTGACCTACGAGCAGTACTTC
TRBV27	.	TRBJ2-2	.	CASSTTGTGELFF	TGTGCCAGCAGTACGACAGGTACCGGGGAGCTGTTTTTT
TRBV13	few	TRBJ2-3	TRBD2	CASSMDSGRFVGTQYF	TGTGCCAGCAGCATGGATAGCGGGAGGTTTGTTGGTACGCAGTATTTT
TRBV11-2	.	TRBJ2-1	.	CASSSATGSYNEQFF	TGTGCCAGCAGCTCGGCGACCGGGTCCTACAATGAGCAGTTCTTC
TRBV6-6	.	TRBJ1-1	TRBD1	CASRSGTGLNTEAFF	TGTGCCAGCAGATCCGGGACAGGCCTGAACACTGAAGCTTTCTTT
TRBV13	.	TRBJ2-1	TRBD1	CASSARQGGQFF	TGTGCCAGCAGCGCTCGACAGGGTGGGCAGTTCTTC
TRBV29-1	.	TRBJ1-1	.	CSVEDQAGRPEAFF	TGCAGCGTTGAAGATCAGGCAGGGCGGCCTGAAGCTTTCTTT
TRBV11-2	few	TRBJ2-1	.	CASSLVSLFGDEQFF	TGTGCCAGCAGCTTAGTATCCCTTTTTGGGGATGAGCAGTTCTTC
TRBV7-9	.	TRBJ2-4	TRBD1	CASSEQGVWYF	TGTGCCAGCAGCGAGCAGGGGGTTTGGTACTTC
TRBV4-1	.	TRBJ2-1	TRBD2	CASSQDLPSGAGDEQFF	TGTGCCAGCAGCCAAGATCTCCCTAGCGGGGCCGGCGATGAGCAGTTCTTC
TRBV6-2/TRBV6-3	.	TRBJ2-7	TRBD2	CASTPGLADYEQYF	TGTGCCAGCACCCCGGGACTAGCGGACTACGAGCAGTACTTC
TRBV10-3	.	TRBJ1-2	.	CAISDSNDYGYTF	TGTGCCATCAGTGATTCGAACGACTATGGCTACACCTTC
TRBV6-1	.	TRBJ2-3	TRBD1	CASSERILQGASDTQYF	TGTGCCAGCAGTGAACGGATACTTCAGGGGGCGTCAGATACGCAGTATTTT
TRBV28	.	TRBJ1-5	.	CASRYGTRSNQPQHF	TGTGCCAGCAGATACGGGACGAGGAGCAATCAGCCCCAGCATTTT
TRBV11-2	few	TRBJ1-1	TRBD1	CASSLWAGQGIPEAFF	TGTGCCAGCAGCTTGTGGGCGGGACAGGGGATCCCTGAAGCTTTCTTT
TRBV29-1	.	TRBJ1-2	.	CSVEAQGFYGYTF	TGCAGCGTTGAAGCTCAGGGTTTCTATGGCTACACCTTC
TRBV7-8	many	TRBJ2-6	.	CASSLGGRANVLTF	TGTGCCAGCAGCTTAGGAGGGAGGGCCAACGTCCTGACTTTC
TRBV19	few	TRBJ1-2	TRBD1	CASSHDRDYGYTF	TGTGCCAGTAGCCACGACAGGGACTATGGCTACACCTTC
TRBV7-3	many	TRBJ2-2	.	CASSLGSAGTGELFF	TGTGCCAGCAGCTTAGGTAGCGCAGGCACCGGGGAGCTGTTTTTT
TRBV27	.	TRBJ2-7	TRBD1	CASSLFDRGSEQYF	TGTGCCAGCAGTTTATTCGACAGGGGGAGTGAGCAGTACTTC
TRBV27	.	TRBJ2-1	.	CASARLVRFSYNEQFF	TGTGCCAGCGCAAGACTAGTTCGGTTTAGCTACAATGAGCAGTTCTTC
TRBV7-9	.	TRBJ2-7	TRBD1	CASSPGQANTYEQYF	TGTGCCAGCAGCCCCGGACAGGCTAACACCTACGAGCAGTACTTC
TRBV28	few	TRBJ2-1	.	CASSLGPRAHRSYNEQFF	TGTGCCAGCAGTTTAGGGCCACGTGCCCATCGCTCCTACAATGAGCAGTTCTTC
TRBV7-2	.	TRBJ1-5	.	CASSRGGDSNQPQHF	TGTGCCAGCAGCCGGGGGGGGGATAGCAATCAGCCCCAGCATTTT
TRBV14	.	TRBJ2-7	.	CASSGDTFLDSYEQYF	TGTGCCAGCAGCGGGGACACCTTCTTAGACTCCTACGAGCAGTACTTC
TRBV6-6	few	TRBJ1-5	.	CASSYKTGNSGQPQHF	TGTGCCAGCAGTTACAAAACAGGGAACTCCGGTCAGCCCCAGCATTTT
TRBV7-6	.	TRBJ2-1	.	CASSLVDFQFF	TGTGCCAGCAGCTTAGTCGACTTTCAGTTCTTC
TRBV27	.	TRBJ2-7	.	CASRWVGLSYEQYF	TGTGCCAGCCGATGGGTGGGCCTCTCCTACGAGCAGTACTTC
TRBV6-5	.	TRBJ2-1	TRBD2	CASRTGLPSYNEQFF	TGTGCCAGCAGAACGGGACTACCTTCCTACAATGAGCAGTTCTTC
TRBV12-3/TRBV12-4	.	TRBJ2-7	.	CASSIHGTLAYEQYF	TGTGCCAGCAGTATCCACGGGACGTTAGCCTACGAGCAGTACTTC
TRBV6-1	many	TRBJ2-1	.	CASKEDPDSYNEQFF	TGTGCCAGCAAGGAAGACCCCGACTCCTACAATGAGCAGTTCTTC
TRBV6-6	few	TRBJ2-1	.	CASSYFDSHEQFF	TGTGCCAGCAGTTACTTCGACAGCCATGAGCAGTTCTTC
TRBV12-3/TRBV12-4	.	TRBJ2-7	.	CASRLALNYEQYF	TGTGCCAGCAGGCTAGCTCTCAACTACGAGCAGTACTTC
TRBV6-1	.	TRBJ2-7	.	CASSPGGSVSYEQYF	TGTGCCAGCAGCCCAGGCGGTAGCGTCTCCTACGAGCAGTACTTC
TRBV13	many	TRBJ2-2	TRBD2	CASSLGTSANSGELFF	TGTGCCAGCAGCTTAGGGACTAGCGCGAACAGCGGGGAGCTGTTTTTT
TRBV27	.	TRBJ2-7	.	CASSLYGGGQGGYEQYF	TGTGCCAGCAGTTTATACGGGGGGGGCCAGGGGGGCTACGAGCAGTACTTC
TRBV24-1	.	TRBJ1-4	.	CATSDPKAGLEKLFF	TGTGCCACCAGTGACCCCAAGGCAGGACTTGAAAAACTGTTTTTT
TRBV6-5	.	TRBJ1-6	.	CASSYSNGRSYSPLHF	TGTGCCAGCAGTTACTCGAACGGCAGGTCTTATTCACCCCTCCACTTT
TRBV7-2	.	TRBJ2-5	.	CASSPDPRSQYF	TGTGCCAGCAGCCCCGACCCAAGGTCCCAGTACTTC
TRBV27	many	TRBJ2-1	.	CATEGPTEQFF	TGTGCCACAGAAGGGCCCACTGAGCAGTTCTTC
TRBV30	many	TRBJ1-1	.	CAWSAWELGEAFF	TGTGCCTGGAGTGCCTGGGAGTTAGGCGAAGCTTTCTTT
TRBV19	.	TRBJ1-2	.	CASSLKNHHGYTF	TGTGCCAGTAGTCTGAAAAACCACCATGGCTACACCTTC
TRBV27	.	TRBJ1-5	.	CASSSDSADQPQHF	TGTGCCAGCAGTTCCGACTCGGCGGATCAGCCCCAGCATTTT
TRBV10-3	.	TRBJ2-1	.	CAIQAASSYNEQFF	TGTGCCATCCAGGCGGCCAGCTCCTACAATGAGCAGTTCTTC
TRBV2	.	TRBJ1-4	.	CASSYDSATNEKLFF	TGTGCCAGCAGTTACGACAGCGCAACTAATGAAAAACTGTTTTTT
TRBV7-4	.	TRBJ1-6	TRBD1	CASSLPTGTGNSPLHF	TGTGCCAGCAGCCTGCCGACCGGGACAGGGAACTCACCCCTCCACTTT
TRBV20-1	.	TRBJ1-1	.	CSASEAASAEAFF	TGCAGTGCTAGTGAGGCAGCAAGCGCTGAAGCTTTCTTT
TRBV6-1	.	TRBJ1-5	TRBD1	CASSKTGGYSNQPQHF	TGTGCCAGCAGCAAGACAGGGGGCTATAGCAATCAGCCCCAGCATTTT